These 22 T cell receptor beta chains were sequenced from one sample in a study of CD4 and CD8 cells across lung adenocarcinoma regions. From the PCR reads, TCRdb called clonotypes with MiXCR, one entry per CDR3 protein. The sample consists of around 23,000 distinct CDR3 sequences, about 50% of them appearing once. The sample comprised CD8+ T cells from the center of a lung tumor. The receptors come from a male donor with lung adenocarcinoma. The CD4 and CD8 labels of this study may be unreliable.

This chain connects TRBV6-5 to TRBJ1-2; 9 bases fit TRBD1. Trimming cost V 5 bases and J 8 bases; bases outside gene matches: 6. This CDR3 has 13 residues. CDR1 is MNHEY, CDR2 SVGAGI, per germline. CDR3 sequence: CASSHTGGEGYTF. The CDR3 DNA is TGTGCCAGCAGTCACACAGGGGGCGAGGGCTACACCTTC.

The sample holds many counts of this clonotype. This sequence joins TRBV14 and TRBJ2-2, with a weak D call TRBD2 (6 bases). The V end lost 4 bases, the J end lost 5 bases, and 14 bases lay between the germline ends. This CDR3 comprises 15 residues. Germline V gene lookup returns CDR1 SGHDN and CDR2 FVKESK. The CDR3: CASSPERSGTGELFF. In DNA form, the CDR3 reads TGTGCCAGCAGCCCGGAAAGGAGCGGGACCGGGGAGCTGTTTTTT.

Worth noting for this clonotype: Sequence at one end of the junction differs from germline and may be a read error. The chain joins TRBV10-1 to TRBJ2-3; D may be TRBD2 (6 bases). Germline CDR1 reads WNHNN; CDR2 reads SYGVQD (reference sequence). The CDR3 consists of 16 residues. DNA for the CDR3: TGCGCCACCCTTCTCTCGGGGCAGCGGGCCACAGATACTCAGTATTTC. Translation: CATLLSGQRATDTQYF.

This clonotype was seen repeatedly, ten times or more. One base away lies a much larger clone, so this may be a sequencing read error. The rearrangement joins TRBV6-1 to TRBJ2-1; 10 nucleotides match TRBD2. Unmatched junction bases numbered 9, after V lost 6 bases and J lost 13 bases. The CDR3 has 13 residues. Germline CDR1 reads MNHNS; CDR2 reads SASEGT. CDR3 nucleotide sequence: TGTGCCAGCAGCCACGGACTAGCGGAGACCCAGTTCTTC. This encodes CASSHGLAETQFF.

This clonotype was picked up a small number of times. This chain links TRBV10-1 with TRBJ2-4; D is perhaps TRBD1 (6 bases). The last part of the DNA fits TRBJ2-5 better; the J call may be wrong. The CDR3 spans 17 residues. CDR1 WNHNN and CDR2 SYGVQD come from the germline V gene (reference sequence). CDR3 sequence: CASTTDSLSLAKKTQYF. CDR3 coding DNA: TGCGCCAGCACAACGGACAGCCTAAGCCTAGCCAAAAAGACCCAGTACTTC.

About this clonotype itself: The junction departs from germline at one end; a sequencing error may be responsible. Written as DNA, the CDR3 is TGTGTCAGCAGGGGGCTGGGGGGCAGAGACCAAGAGACCCAGTACTTC. Protein: CVSRGLGGRDQETQYF. The rearrangement joins TRBV27 to TRBJ2-4; 8 positions match TRBD1. The J call is in doubt because the DNA end fits TRBJ2-5 better. Germline V lookup: CDR1 MNHEY, CDR2 SMNVEV (reference sequence). This CDR3 comprises 16 residues.

The gene calls are TRBV10-3 and TRBJ2-4; 8 nucleotides align to TRBD2. The CDR3 is 14 amino acids. Germline CDR1 is ENHRY and CDR2 is SYGVKD. In nucleotides, the CDR3 is TGTGCGGGCAACGGGGGGGGTCAGCAAGACACCCAGTACTTC. Protein sequence: CAGNGGGQQDTQYF.

The rearrangement links TRBV6-5 to TRBJ2-1; 11 positions match TRBD2. CDR1 and CDR2 (germline): MNHEY, SVGAGI. V was clipped by 0 bases and J by 13 bases; unmatched bases: 11. This CDR3 comprises 16 residues. DNA for the CDR3: TGTGCCAGCAGTTACTCCGGGACTAGCGGCCAAGAGACCCAGTTCTTC. As protein: CASSYSGTSGQETQFF.

Worth noting for this clonotype: At one of its ends the junction is not consistent with the germline gene, which may arise from a read error. This chain connects TRBV6-5 to TRBJ2-3; D remains ambiguous. The J call is doubtful: the DNA matches TRBJ2-4 better. The CDR3 consists of 16 residues. CDR1 and CDR2 from the germline V gene are MNHEY and SVGAGI. CDR3 loop: CASSYSGRRGTDTQYF. In DNA, the CDR3 is TGTGCGAGCAGTTACTCTGGGCGCCGAGGCACAGATACTCAGTACTTC.

This clonotype was counted ten times or more. This sequence joins TRBV7-2 and TRBJ2-7; D uncertain. Trimming pared 5 bases from V and 7 bases from J, leaving 9 bases between. The V gene's germline CDR1 is SGHTA and CDR2 FQGNSA. This CDR3 is built from 11 residues. The CDR3 reads CASSILGEQYF. The CDR3 DNA is TGTGCCAGCAGCATCCTAGGGGAGCAGTACTTC.

The CDR3 sequence: CASSESGLGAGDTQYF. The CDR3 bases are TGTGCCAGCAGTGAATCGGGGCTAGGAGCCGGGGACACGCAGTACTTC. The rearrangement links TRBV6-1 to TRBJ2-3; TRBD1 might be the D (6 bases). Gene TRBJ2-7 matches the end of the DNA better, so the J call may be wrong. Germline CDR1 and CDR2: MNHNS and SASEGT. The CDR3 totals 16 residues.

The chain is built from TRBV6-1 and TRBJ2-3; D gene uncertain. The CDR3 runs 16 residues. The V gene's germline CDR1 is MNHNS and CDR2 SASEGT. The germline V and J ends were trimmed by 6 bases and 10 bases, with 26 bases remaining between them. CDR3 in amino acids: CASRETQAVSTDAQYF. CDR3 nucleotide sequence: TGTGCCAGCAGGGAAACGCAGGCTGTGAGCACCGATGCGCAGTATTTT.

V gene TRBV27 combines with J gene TRBJ2-4; 8 bases are a match to TRBD1. The CDR3 is 15 residues long. Germline CDR1 is MNHEY and CDR2 is SMNVEV (reference sequence). Unmatched junction bases numbered 6, after V lost 2 bases and J lost 6 bases. Written as DNA, the CDR3 is TGTGCCAGCAGTTTAACCAGGGGGCTGCTAAACATTCAGTACTTC. It translates to CASSLTRGLLNIQYF.

The sample holds a few counts of this clonotype. The chain joins TRBV6-1 to TRBJ2-2; no firm D call. Germline V gene data show CDR1 as MNHNS and CDR2 as SASEGT. The CDR3 consists of 15 residues. The V and J ends lost 0 bases and 2 bases respectively, with 7 bases between them. In DNA form, the CDR3 reads TGTGCCAGCAGTGAAGCCCAAGACAACACCGGGGAGCTGTTTTTT. Encoded protein: CASSEAQDNTGELFF.

The genes are TRBV7-2 and TRBJ2-5; the D is unclear. V dropped 5 bases and J dropped 5 bases, with 9 bases sitting between them. Germline CDR1 reads SGHTA; CDR2 reads FQGNSA. This CDR3 has 12 amino acids. CDR3 DNA: TGTGCCAGCAGCCGGTACGGGGAGACCCAGTACTTC. Translation gives CASSRYGETQYF.

The chain is built from TRBV10-1 and TRBJ2-1; unclear D gene. The CDR3 extends over 14 amino acids. Germline V gene data show CDR1 as WNHNN and CDR2 as SYGVQD (reference sequence). V dropped 3 bases and J dropped 4 bases, with 10 bases sitting between them. The CDR3 DNA reads TGCGCCAGCAGTGATTTTTATCTTTACAATGAGCAGTTCTTC. Translated, it gives CASSDFYLYNEQFF.

Comments on this clonotype: Compared with germline, one end of the junction differs, possibly owing to a read error. The rearrangement links TRBV6-1 to TRBJ2-3; 8 bases align to TRBD2. The J call is doubtful: the DNA matches TRBJ2-4 better. The CDR3 has 14 amino acids. Germline V CDR1 and CDR2: MNHNS, SASEGT. The CDR3 is CASREAGATDIQYF. The CDR3 DNA reads TGTGCCAGCAGGGAAGCGGGAGCCACAGACATTCAGTACTTC.

The gene calls are TRBV11-2 and TRBJ2-5; 10 bases line up with TRBD2. Per germline, CDR1 SGHAT and CDR2 FQNNGV. CDR3 length: 16 amino acids. The J segment lost 5 bases and the V segment lost 5 bases, leaving 11 bases of the junction unmatched. The CDR3 reads CASSPRTSGPRETQYF. Written as DNA, the CDR3 is TGTGCCAGCAGCCCTAGGACTAGCGGCCCAAGGGAGACCCAGTACTTC.

This clonotype was picked up many times. CDR3 bases: TGTGCCAGCAGCCAAGGGGGGAACACTGAAGCTTTCTTT. Translation: CASSQGGNTEAFF. The chain links TRBV4-2 to TRBJ1-1; no clear D. Deletions cut 1 base from V and 1 base from J, with 4 bases between. The V gene's germline CDR1 is LGHNA and CDR2 YNFKEQ. The CDR3 contains 13 residues.

In the case of this clonotype: At one end, the junction sequence differs from germline, possibly due to a read error. The CDR3 reads CASSVNGSTGTLYF. Here the CDR3 DNA reads TGTGCCAGCAGCGTCAACGGGAGCACCGGGACGCTGTATTTT. The rearrangement joins TRBV9 to TRBJ2-2; possible D gene TRBD2, 6 bases. Germline V gene data show CDR1 as SGDLS and CDR2 as YYNGEE. This CDR3 region has 14 residues.

The table lists this clonotype with a few counts. This rearrangement joins TRBV10-1 to TRBJ2-2, with D unresolved. V lost 5 bases and J lost 0, with 4 bases in between. Germline values: CDR1 WNHNN, CDR2 SYGVQD (reference sequence). The CDR3 length is 13 residues. CDR3 residues: CASSPANTGELFF. CDR3 DNA: TGCGCCAGCAGTCCCGCGAACACCGGGGAGCTGTTTTTT.

This clonotype was observed a few times. The chain has TRBV27 and TRBJ2-5; D remains ambiguous. The CDR3 consists of 14 residues. V lost 8 bases and J 0 bases, leaving 13 bases between the germline ends. Germline CDR1 and CDR2: MNHEY and SMNVEV (reference sequence). CDR3 protein: CASARIPYQETQYF. The DNA for the CDR3 is TGTGCCAGCGCCAGAATCCCGTACCAAGAGACCCAGTACTTC.